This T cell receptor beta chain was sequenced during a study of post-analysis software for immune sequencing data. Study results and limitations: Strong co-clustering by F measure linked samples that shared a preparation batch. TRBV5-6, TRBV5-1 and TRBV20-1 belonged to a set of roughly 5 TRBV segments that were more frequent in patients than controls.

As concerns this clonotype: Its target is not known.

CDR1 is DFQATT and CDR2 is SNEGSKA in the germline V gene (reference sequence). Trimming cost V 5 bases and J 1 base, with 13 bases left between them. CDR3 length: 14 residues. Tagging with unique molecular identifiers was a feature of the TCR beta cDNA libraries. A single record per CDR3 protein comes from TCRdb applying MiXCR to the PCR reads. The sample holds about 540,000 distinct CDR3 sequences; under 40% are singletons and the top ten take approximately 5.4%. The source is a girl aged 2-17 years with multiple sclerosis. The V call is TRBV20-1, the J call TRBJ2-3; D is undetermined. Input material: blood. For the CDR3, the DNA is TGCAGTGCTTCCCTTGATCCTGGCACAGATACGCAGTATTTT. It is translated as CSASLDPGTDTQYF.